The rows below give T cell receptor beta chains drawn from one sample of a study of CD8 T cells in Susac syndrome. TCRdb reprocessed the immunoSEQ multiplex PCR reads via MiXCR and lists one record per CDR3 protein. The table has 200,000 or so distinct CDR3 sequences, about 96% seen once. The sample was CD4+ T cells from PBMCs. These receptors were taken from a human donor with multiple sclerosis. Each CDR3 is given with its conserved first and last residue. D genes are given only for firm matches. The listing skips clone size in some rows; elsewhere it reads once, few, many or a size class.

TRBV19	NA	NA	TRBJ2-6	TGTGCCAGTAGTTCAGAAAAGGCCAACGTCCTGACTTTC	CASSSEKANVLTF
TRBV9	NA	TRBD2	TRBJ2-6	TGTGCCAGCAGCCTTGATAGCGGGGCTACTGGGGCCAACGTCCTGACTTTC	CASSLDSGATGANVLTF
TRBV7-6	NA	TRBD2	TRBJ2-3	TGTGCCAGCAGCTTAGAACTAGCGGGGCGCACAGATACGCAGTATTTT	CASSLELAGRTDTQYF
TRBV20-1	NA	NA	TRBJ2-1	TGCAGTGCCCCCAACCGAGGGCCCGGGGGTGAGCAGTTCTTC	CSAPNRGPGGEQFF
TRBV30	NA	TRBD1	TRBJ1-2	TGTGCCTGGACATCTCCGGGACAGGGGTTCTATGGCTACACCTTC	CAWTSPGQGFYGYTF
TRBV12-3/TRBV12-4	NA	NA	TRBJ1-1	TGTGCCAGCACCACGGACCAGGGCGGTGAAGCTTTCTTT	CASTTDQGGEAFF
TRBV11-2	once	TRBD1	TRBJ2-1	TGTGCCAGTCGACAGGGGACTGAGCAGTTCTTC	CASRQGTEQFF
TRBV5-1	NA	TRBD1	TRBJ1-1	TGCGCCAGCAAACAGGGGGCAACTGAAGCTTTCTTT	CASKQGATEAFF
TRBV7-2	NA	NA	TRBJ2-2	TGTGCCAGCAGCCCCCGGGGCGGGGCAACCGGGGAGCTGTTTTTT	CASSPRGGATGELFF
TRBV6-5	NA	NA	TRBJ1-1	TGTGCCAGCAGTTACTCAAGAGGGGTGGGCACTGAAGCTTTCTTT	CASSYSRGVGTEAFF
TRBV5-1	NA	TRBD2	TRBJ2-5	TGCGCCAGCAGCTTGGATCCTAGCGGGGCTCACCAAGAGACCCAGTACTTC	CASSLDPSGAHQETQYF
TRBV12-3/TRBV12-4	NA	NA	TRBJ2-5	TGTGCCAGCAGAATAGGACTACGCCAAGAGACCCAGTACTTC	CASRIGLRQETQYF
TRBV5-4	NA	NA	TRBJ1-4	TGTGCCAGCAGCTTGGGAGTGACTAATGAAAAACTGTTTTTT	CASSLGVTNEKLFF
TRBV6-5	NA	NA	TRBJ1-2	TGTGCCAGCAGTTCGCTCCAGGGTGGCTATGGCTACACCTTC	CASSSLQGGYGYTF
TRBV27	NA	NA	TRBJ2-1	TGTGCCAGCAGCTACTATAGGGAAAATGAGCAGTTCTTC	CASSYYRENEQFF
TRBV29-1	NA	NA	TRBJ2-7	TGCAGCGCCCAGGGTCCCACCCTCTACGAGCAGTACTTC	CSAQGPTLYEQYF
TRBV20-1	NA	NA	TRBJ2-5	TGCAGTGCGATTAGCGTCGGGGAGACCCAGTACTTC	CSAISVGETQYF
TRBV25-1	NA	NA	TRBJ1-4	TGTGCCAGCAGTGAATACGAAAAACTGTTTTTT	CASSEYEKLFF
TRBV18	NA	NA	TRBJ2-7	TGTGCCAGCTCACCACCGTACACGAGGGCCAGCTCCTACGAGCAGTACTTC	CASSPPYTRASSYEQYF
TRBV5-1	NA	NA	TRBJ2-7	TGCGCCAGCAGCGTGGAAGGATCTGTGCAGTACTTC	CASSVEGSVQYF
TRBV6-5	NA	NA	TRBJ1-2	TGTGCCAGCAGTTACTCCAGGGTGGGGGGCTACACCTTC	CASSYSRVGGYTF
TRBV20-1	NA	TRBD1	TRBJ2-2	TGCAGTGCGCTACTCACAGGGGCCGCCGGGGAGCTGTTTTTT	CSALLTGAAGELFF
TRBV29-1	NA	NA	TRBJ1-1	TGCAGCGCAGACAGTTCCTTCTACACTGAAGCTTTCTTT	CSADSSFYTEAFF
TRBV19	NA	NA	TRBJ2-3	TGTGCCAGTACCCCCGGAACAACGCAGTATTTT	CASTPGTTQYF
TRBV4-1	NA	NA	TRBJ2-1	TGCGCCAGCAGCCTCCAGAAGCAGCAGTTCTTC	CASSLQKQQFF
TRBV5-1	NA	TRBD1	TRBJ2-7	TGCGCCAGCTGTCCCCAGGGGGCTTACGAGCAGTACTTC	CASCPQGAYEQYF
TRBV2	NA	TRBD2	TRBJ2-1	TGTGCCAATGCCGGGACTAGCGGATACAATGAGCAGTTCTTC	CANAGTSGYNEQFF
TRBV11-3	NA	TRBD1	TRBJ2-6	TGTGCCAGCAGCCCGCGACAGGGAACTGGGGCCAACGTCCTGACTTTC	CASSPRQGTGANVLTF
TRBV29-1	NA	TRBD2	TRBJ2-3	TGCAGCGCCCGACGGGCGGGGGGCAGCACAGATACGCAGTATTTT	CSARRAGGSTDTQYF
TRBV3-1	NA	NA	TRBJ2-3	TGTGCCAGCAGCGATAGACAAAGCTCAGATACGCAGTATTTT	CASSDRQSSDTQYF
TRBV29-1	NA	NA	TRBJ2-5	TGCAGCGTTATTAAAGAGACCCAGTACTTC	CSVIKETQYF
TRBV18	NA	TRBD2	TRBJ2-7	TGTGCCAGCTCACCGGTTGGACTAGAACCTTCCTACGAGCAGTACTTC	CASSPVGLEPSYEQYF
TRBV3-1	NA	NA	TRBJ2-7	TGTGCCAGCAGCCCCCACGAATACGAGCAGTACTTC	CASSPHEYEQYF
TRBV7-7	NA	NA	TRBJ2-3	TGTGCCAGCAGCCCCCAAGTCGGGAGTGGAGATACGCAGTATTTT	CASSPQVGSGDTQYF
TRBV20-1	NA	NA	TRBJ1-5	TGCAGTGCGGGAGGAAACTCTCAGCCCCAGCATTTT	CSAGGNSQPQHF
TRBV3-1	NA	NA	TRBJ1-2	TGTGCCAGCAGCCAAGAAGACAGTTACTATGGCTACACCTTC	CASSQEDSYYGYTF
TRBV20-1	NA	NA	TRBJ1-5	TGCAGTGCTAGTCGAGAGGCAGGGCATCAGCCCCAGCATTTT	CSASREAGHQPQHF
TRBV19	NA	TRBD1	TRBJ1-5	TGTGCCAGTAGCTACAGGGGGGGAGGAAATCAGCCCCAGCATTTT	CASSYRGGGNQPQHF
TRBV6-4	NA	TRBD2	TRBJ2-1	TGTGCCAGCAGTGGTCTAGCGGGACTACACCGTCATTACAATGAGCAGTTCTTC	CASSGLAGLHRHYNEQFF
TRBV18	NA	NA	TRBJ1-2	TGTGCCAGCTCATCCAGCGGCACAGCGACTAACTATGGCTACACCTTC	CASSSSGTATNYGYTF
TRBV5-6	NA	NA	TRBJ1-6	TGTGCCAGCACCCGATCGGATTCACCCCTCCACTTT	CASTRSDSPLHF
TRBV20-1	NA	TRBD2	TRBJ2-7	TGCAGTGCTAGACGACTAGCGGGAGGTCTCTACGAGCAGTACTTC	CSARRLAGGLYEQYF
TRBV3-1	NA	NA	TRBJ1-1	TGTGCCAGCACTCTACGGTGGAGGGGAAATGTGAACACTGAAGCTTTCTTT	CASTLRWRGNVNTEAFF
TRBV2	NA	NA	TRBJ1-2	TGTGCCAGCAATCTCAGGAACTATGGCTACACCTTC	CASNLRNYGYTF
TRBV20-1	NA	TRBD2	TRBJ2-3	TGCAGTGGGGCGGGAGGGGTAGATACGCAGTATTTT	CSGAGGVDTQYF
TRBV6-2/TRBV6-3	NA	NA	TRBJ2-3	TGTGCCAGCAGTTGGGGAAATACGCAGTATTTT	CASSWGNTQYF
TRBV29-1	NA	NA	TRBJ1-1	TGCAGCGGGGGATTGGCAGAAGAGAACACTGAAGCTTTCTTT	CSGGLAEENTEAFF
TRBV3-1	NA	TRBD2	TRBJ2-7	TGTGCCAGCAGACTAGCGGGGGGGCAATACGAGCAGTACTTC	CASRLAGGQYEQYF
TRBV20-1	NA	NA	TRBJ2-7	TGCAGTGCTCCCGACAGGAGAACCTCCTACGAGCAGTACTTC	CSAPDRRTSYEQYF
TRBV25-1	NA	NA	TRBJ2-1	TGTGCCAGCAGCCCCCTGGAGGCTTCCTACAATGAGCAGTTCTTC	CASSPLEASYNEQFF
TRBV2	NA	NA	TRBJ1-1	TGTGCCAGCAGTGTCTCAGGATCGCCCAACACTGAAGCTTTCTTT	CASSVSGSPNTEAFF
TRBV28	NA	NA	TRBJ2-7	TGTGCCAGCATCGGAGAGACCTACGAGCAGTACTTC	CASIGETYEQYF
TRBV14	NA	NA	TRBJ1-2	TGTGCCAGCAGCCCCGCCATTGGGGGAAACTATGGCTACACCTTC	CASSPAIGGNYGYTF